The present T cell receptor (beta chain) was sequenced within a study of cytomegalovirus exposure and HLA in healthy donors. The study, taken as a whole, reports: Of the V segments, some could not be distinguished, including TRBV6-2 and TRBV6-3, and were excluded. HLA allele associations emerged for 16,951 TCR beta sequences in a later analysis, at 0.05 false discovery rate.

PCR used 60 Vbeta primers and 13 Jbeta primers. In the authors' methods: There were about 80 million unique TCR beta chains by a later count, and 10 million to 12 million of them were shared. Profiling relied on immunoSEQ multiplex PCR, and the TCRdb table lists in-frame clones only, not all of them. V, J and clone size reflect that table, while D and trimming were determined from the DNA. The table lists about 150,000 clones, approximately 72% of them singletons. This clone has only one observation. Its matching antigen is unknown. Germline lookup yields CDR1 LGHNA and CDR2 YSLEER. The CDR3 extends over 15 amino acids. Trimming stripped 3 bases from V and 2 bases from J, with 14 bases between.

The sample taken for sequencing was PBMCs. V usage is TRBV4-3 and J usage is TRBJ2-7, with a weak D call TRBD2 (5 bases). This TCR was sampled from a man aged 18-30 years in good health and CMV-seronegative. The CDR3 loop is CASSQGDSGTYEQYF. The CDR3 coding sequence is TGCGCCAGCAGCCAGGGCGACTCCGGGACCTACGAGCAGTACTTC.